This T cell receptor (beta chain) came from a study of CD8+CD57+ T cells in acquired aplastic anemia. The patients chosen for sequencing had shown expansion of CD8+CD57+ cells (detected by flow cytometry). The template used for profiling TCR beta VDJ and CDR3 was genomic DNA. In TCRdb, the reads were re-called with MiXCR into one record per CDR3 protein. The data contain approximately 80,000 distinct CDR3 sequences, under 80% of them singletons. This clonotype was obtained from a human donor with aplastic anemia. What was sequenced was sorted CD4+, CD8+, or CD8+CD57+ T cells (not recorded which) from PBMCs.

For the CDR3, the DNA is TGTGCCAGTAGTATTCGAGACAGGGGATACAATGAGCAGTTCTTC. Translated, it gives CASSIRDRGYNEQFF. The chain employs TRBV19 and TRBJ2-1, with 8 bases that match TRBD1. The CDR3 length is 15 residues. With 3 bases clipped from V and 4 bases from J, the junction kept 5 bases outside the gene matches. Germline loops: CDR1 LNHDA, CDR2 SQIVND (reference sequence). Variable domain in full (rest from reference TRBV19 and TRBJ2-1): DGGITQSPKYLFRKEGQNVTLSCEQNLNHDAMYWYRQDPGQGLRLIYYSQIVNDFQKGDIAEGYSVSREKKESFPLTVTSAQKNPTAFYLCASSIRDRGYNEQFFGPGTRLTVL.